A selection of T cell receptor beta chains follows, all from one sample in a study of naive and memory T cell subsets. Using its own MiXCR run on the UMI-ligation and nested PCR reads, TCRdb lists one record per CDR3 protein. The sample holds about 150,000 distinct CDR3 sequences, approximately 22% seen once. The source material was naive CD4+ T cells from blood. Source of these receptors: a human donor in good health. The CDR3 runs from the conserved cysteine through the conserved F or W.

>TRBJ2-1|TRBV24-1
CATSKSAVEQFF
>TRBJ1-5|TRBV4-3
CASSQDRNQPQHF
>TRBJ2-7|TRBV6-2/TRBV6-3
CASSGQAYEQYF
>TRBJ1-5|TRBV2
CASSGVSNQPQHF
>TRBJ2-2|TRBV5-1
CASSSPGLATNTGELFF
>TRBJ1-4|TRBV15
CATSRDTNEKLFF
>TRBJ2-1|TRBV6-1
CAIATRGFDEQFF
>TRBJ2-7|TRBV6-5
CASRTTGRSEQYF
>TRBJ1-3|TRBV9
CASSVGNTGPIGNTIYF
>TRBJ2-5|TRBV20-1
CSARTVSGTQYF
>TRBJ2-5|TRBV5-6
CASTLAGGSQETQYF
>TRBJ2-1|TRBV5-1
CASRLSGLGNEQFF
>TRBJ1-2|TRBV28
CASSTGGDGYGYTF
>TRBJ2-7|TRBV3-1
CASSQLANEQYF
>TRBJ2-1|TRBV14
CASSPGQGQYYNEQFF
>TRBJ2-7|TRBV29-1
CSVETYGGSYEQYF
>TRBJ2-7|TRBV11-2
CASRWDHSGRVYEQYF
>TRBJ1-5|TRBV19
CASSNRAWGSQPQHF
>TRBJ1-1|TRBV20-1
CSVPGQLNTEAFF
>TRBJ2-6|TRBV6-1
CASSALGRVSSGANVLTF
>TRBJ2-7|TRBV15
CATSGQGGIGQYF
>TRBJ1-1|TRBV30
CAWSLQPGTEAFF
>TRBJ2-7|TRBV11-2
CASSLSRGGNEQYF
>TRBJ2-1|TRBV6-1
CASVRLDRGNNEQFF
>TRBJ2-7|TRBV5-5
CASSLEGLANEQYF
>TRBJ2-7|TRBV28
CASSGSGRAPYEQYF
>TRBJ2-5|TRBV6-5
CASRLTAGGSETQYF
>TRBJ1-2|TRBV20-1
CSAIFWGAEGYTF
>TRBJ2-7|TRBV11-2
CASSPLGRATVYEQYF
>TRBJ2-1|TRBV15
CATSATKMTGLRSYNEQFF
>TRBJ2-3|TRBV10-3
CAAGQGDTQYF